A single sample is the source of the 27 T cell receptor beta chains below, sequenced in a study of T cell responses to AZD1222 COVID-19 vaccine. The data were produced by immunoSEQ multiplex PCR, yet TCRdb's version contains in-frame clones alone and is incomplete. The table includes 120,000 or so clones, around 92% detected once. The material was peripheral blood, obtained on day 0 of AZD1222 vaccination. The receptors were sampled from an adult in good health.

V and J are TRBV6-4 and TRBJ1-6; 8 nucleotides align to TRBD1. Trimming took 6 bases from V and 13 from J; bases not matched to a gene: 11. The CDR3 has 14 amino acids. CDR1 is MRHNA and CDR2 is SNTAGT in the germline V gene. As DNA, the CDR3 is TGTGCCAGCAGGGCAGGGGGCGCGGTGGCTCCCCTCCACTTT. It specifies CASRAGGAVAPLHF.

The V call is TRBV4-1, the J call TRBJ1-2; unclear D gene. CDR3 length equals 15 residues. Trimming took off 0 bases at V and 5 bases at J, with 13 bases between the two ends. Germline values: CDR1 MGHRA, CDR2 YSYEKL. The CDR3: CASSQEISLGYGYTF. The CDR3 DNA sequence: TGCGCCAGCAGCCAAGAGATCTCACTGGGGTATGGCTACACCTTC.

This clone has more than one count but fewer than ten. V is TRBV11-2 and J is TRBJ2-5, with D perhaps TRBD1 (5 bases). The V end was cut by 0 bases, the J end by 5 bases, with 13 bases between. CDR1 is SGHAT and CDR2 is FQNNGV in the germline V gene. This CDR3 region has 15 residues. The CDR3 nucleotides read TGTGCCAGCAGCTTAGATCGCTTAGGGGTTGAGACCCAGTACTTC. Residues: CASSLDRLGVETQYF.

J is TRBJ2-5 and V is TRBV4-1; possibly TRBD2 for D (7 bases). This CDR3 is 16 amino acids long. V shed 1 base and J shed 1 base, with 13 bases lying between them. Germline CDR1 MGHRA, CDR2 YSYEKL. DNA of the CDR3: TGCGCCAGCAGCCAAGTTGGTAGGGGGGGCCAAGAGACCCAGTACTTC. This encodes CASSQVGRGGQETQYF.

The V and J genes are TRBV15 and TRBJ1-1; perhaps TRBD1 as D (5 bases). The V end was cut by 4 bases, the J end by 1 base, with 19 bases between. Looked up from germline, CDR1 is LNHNV and CDR2 is YYDKDF (reference sequence). CDR3 length: 17 amino acids. CDR3 in DNA: TGTGCCACCAGCATGGAGCCGACACAGGTTCGGAACACTGAAGCTTTCTTT. Amino acid sequence: CATSMEPTQVRNTEAFF.

This rearrangement joins TRBV12-3 or TRBV12-4 to TRBJ1-1; D is undetermined. The CDR3 is made up of 13 amino acids. Between the trimmed V and J ends, which lost 1 base and 5 bases, there was a span of 8 bases. CDR3 bases: TGTGCCAGCAGTTTAGGGGGTAGTACTGAAGCTTTCTTT. As protein: CASSLGGSTEAFF.

This clone has just one count. The chain links TRBV4-1 to TRBJ1-1; no reliable D call. The CDR3 runs 14 residues. With 1 base removed from V and 1 base from J, the gap between germline ends came to 7 bases. Germline V gene data show CDR1 as MGHRA and CDR2 as YSYEKL. The CDR3 coding sequence is TGCGCCAGCAGCCAAGGGCAGAGGAACACTGAAGCTTTCTTT. As protein: CASSQGQRNTEAFF.

The gene calls are TRBV7-2 and TRBJ1-2; possibly TRBD1 for D (6 bases). The germline V gene encodes CDR1 SGHTA and CDR2 FQGNSA. The CDR3 is 11 amino acids. Deletions cut 8 bases from V and 7 bases from J, with 11 bases between. CDR3 sequence (DNA): TGTGCCAGCGGAACAGGGAGTGGCTACACCTTC. Its translation: CASGTGSGYTF.

V is TRBV10-2 and J is TRBJ1-1; D unclear. The CDR3 contains 12 residues. V was cut by 7 bases and J by 7 bases, with 13 bases left in between. Germline V gives CDR1 WSHSY, CDR2 SAAADI. This CDR3 is CASKYAAGEAFF. DNA of the CDR3: TGCGCCAGCAAGTATGCCGCGGGTGAAGCTTTCTTT.

V gene TRBV10-1 combines with J gene TRBJ2-1, with unresolved D. CDR1 and CDR2 from the germline V gene are WNHNN and SYGVQD (reference sequence). The CDR3 has 13 amino acids. The V and J ends lost 3 bases and 4 bases respectively, with 7 bases between them. CDR3 sequence (DNA): TGCGCCAGCAGTGACCTGAATTACAATGAGCAGTTCTTC. Translating gives CASSDLNYNEQFF.

The chain is built from TRBV9 and TRBJ1-1; possibly TRBD1 for D (6 bases). V was pared by 0 bases and J by 1 base, with 16 bases between. Germline V gene sequence: CDR1 SGDLS, CDR2 YYNGEE. The CDR3 runs 17 residues. CDR3 DNA sequence: TGTGCCAGCAGCGTAGTGGCGAGGACAGTCCCGAACACTGAAGCTTTCTTT. This codes for CASSVVARTVPNTEAFF.

The chain couples TRBV19 to TRBJ1-1; D might be TRBD1 (5 bases). V was cut by 6 bases and J by 3 bases, with 14 bases left in between. CDR1 is LNHDA, CDR2 SQIVND, per germline (reference sequence). CDR3 length equals 14 residues. CDR3 nucleotides: TGTGCCAGTAGGTCCGGGCAGGGATACACTGAAGCTTTCTTT. Translating it yields CASRSGQGYTEAFF.

This chain connects TRBV10-2 to TRBJ2-7, with D unresolved. Deletions cut 3 bases from V and 6 bases from J, with 12 bases between. The CDR3 consists of 13 residues. In germline, CDR1 is WSHSY, CDR2 SAAADI. The CDR3 nucleotides read TGCGCCAGCAGTGACTTGATTGTTGGCGAGCAGTACTTC. Protein product: CASSDLIVGEQYF.

The V and J genes are TRBV6-2 or TRBV6-3 and TRBJ2-1, with D tentatively TRBD1 (6 bases). CDR3 length equals 15 residues. Trimming removed 6 bases at V and 10 bases at J, with 22 bases between. Germline-derived CDR1 and CDR2 are MNHEY and SVGEGT. The CDR3, as DNA: TGTGCCAGCAGCCCAGTGGGGGACACGGGACCAGAGCAGTTCTTC. This gives the protein CASSPVGDTGPEQFF.

The count of this clone is one. V is TRBV7-8 and J is TRBJ1-1; a weak D match, TRBD1 (5 bases). V gave up 7 bases and J gave up 1 base, with 13 bases separating them. The CDR3 spans 14 residues. Germline lookup yields CDR1 SGHVS and CDR2 FQNEAQ. CDR3 sequence reads: CASKPGRWNTEAFF. CDR3 in DNA: TGTGCCAGCAAACCAGGGAGGTGGAACACTGAAGCTTTCTTT. Looking up the rest from reference TRBV7-8 and TRBJ1-1 gives the full variable domain: GAGVSQSPRYKVAKRGQDVALRCDPISGHVSLFWYQQALGQGPEFLTYFQNEAQLDKSGLPSDRFFAERPEGSVSTLKIQRTQQEDSAVYLCASKPGRWNTEAFFGQGTRLTVV.

On this clone: The same CDR3 can be traced to other DNA sequences in this sample. The CDR3 loop reads CSVESSDTEAFF. The CDR3 DNA reads TGCAGCGTTGAATCGTCGGACACTGAAGCTTTCTTT. The V and J genes are TRBV29-1 and TRBJ1-1; D remains ambiguous. Trimming removed 2 bases at V and 3 bases at J, with 7 bases between. This CDR3 is 12 amino acids long. Germline values: CDR1 SQVTM, CDR2 ANQGSEA. Supplemented by reference TRBV29-1 and TRBJ1-1, the full variable domain reads SAVISQKPSRDICQRGTSLTIQCQVDSQVTMMFWYRQQPGQSLTLIATANQGSEATYESGFVIDKFPISRPNLTFSTLTVSNMSPEDSSIYLCSVESSDTEAFFGQGTRLTVV.

The chain links TRBV5-6 to TRBJ2-1; TRBD2 matches 9 bases. The CDR3 runs 16 residues. CDR1 is SGHDT, CDR2 YYEEEE, per germline. Trimming took 0 bases from V and 5 from J; bases not matched to a gene: 6. CDR3 bases: TGTGCCAGCAGCTTGGGGGGACTAGCTATCAACAATGAGCAGTTCTTC. It yields the protein CASSLGGLAINNEQFF.

On this clone: In the same sample, other DNA sequences code for this CDR3. The chain has TRBV28 and TRBJ2-7, with 9 bases aligning to TRBD1. The trim removed 5 bases at V and 0 bases at J, leaving 5 bases unmatched. Germline CDR1 MDHEN, CDR2 SYDVKM. The CDR3 is 15 residues long. The CDR3 loop is CASSVTGQGSYEQYF. CDR3 DNA sequence: TGTGCCAGCAGTGTGACGGGACAGGGCTCCTACGAGCAGTACTTC.

The chain joins TRBV7-2 to TRBJ1-5, with a weak D call TRBD1 (6 bases). V lost 2 bases to trimming and J lost 2 bases, with 13 bases between them. The germline V gene encodes CDR1 SGHTA and CDR2 FQGNSA. The CDR3 is 16 amino acids. CDR3 bases: TGTGCCAGCAGCTTAAATATCGGACAGCGCAATCAGCCCCAGCATTTT. Translating it yields CASSLNIGQRNQPQHF.

This clone was detected once. The V call is TRBV2, the J call TRBJ2-6; 10 nucleotides agree with TRBD1. Germline lookup yields CDR1 SNHLY and CDR2 FYNNEI. Germline trimming cut 4 bases from V and 1 base from J; bases unmatched to any gene: 13. The CDR3 has 20 residues. The CDR3 region is CASSAAGTGALLSGANVLTF. CDR3 DNA sequence: TGTGCCAGCAGTGCAGCCGGGACAGGGGCCCTCCTATCTGGGGCCAACGTCCTGACTTTC.

The chain recombines TRBV6-5 with TRBJ1-1; D is possibly TRBD1 (6 bases). With 8 bases removed from V and 0 bases from J, the gap between germline ends came to 16 bases. The CDR3 spans 15 residues. CDR1 MNHEY and CDR2 SVGAGI come from the germline V gene. The CDR3: CASQTGHGLNTEAFF. CDR3 in DNA: TGTGCCAGCCAGACAGGACATGGGCTGAACACTGAAGCTTTCTTT.

The chain joins TRBV6-5 to TRBJ1-1, with D possibly matching TRBD1 (5 bases). With 0 bases removed from V and 6 bases from J, the gap between germline ends came to 11 bases. The CDR3 contains 14 residues. Germline values: CDR1 MNHEY, CDR2 SVGAGI. CDR3 in DNA: TGTGCCAGCAGTTACTCGATGGGAGGGGCTGAAGCTTTCTTT. This gives the protein CASSYSMGGAEAFF.

J is TRBJ1-6 and V is TRBV5-6, with TRBD1 matching 11 bases. The germline gives CDR1 SGHDT, CDR2 YYEEEE. V was clipped by 6 bases and J by 15 bases; unmatched bases: 8. The CDR3 totals 13 residues. As DNA, the CDR3 is TGTGCCAGCAACGGACAGGGGGCCGTACTCCTCCACTTT. Translating gives CASNGQGAVLLHF.

V is TRBV19 and J is TRBJ1-5; the match to TRBD1 covers 8 bases. CDR1 and CDR2 (germline): LNHDA, SQIVND (reference sequence). The CDR3 totals 14 residues. After removal of 5 bases from V and 6 bases from J, the junction contained 6 bases not matched to a gene. CDR3 amino acids: CASSPGTGGQPQHF. In DNA, the CDR3 is TGTGCCAGTAGTCCCGGGACAGGAGGTCAGCCCCAGCATTTT.

The chain joins TRBV29-1 to TRBJ2-1; D uncertain. The CDR3 has 14 amino acids. The germline gives CDR1 SQVTM, CDR2 ANQGSEA. V was shortened by 1 base and J by 4 bases, with 11 bases between the two germline ends. The CDR3 sequence is CSVEGLRTYNEQFF. CDR3 nucleotides: TGCAGCGTTGAAGGCCTACGGACGTACAATGAGCAGTTCTTC.

J is TRBJ2-1 and V is TRBV7-2; the match to TRBD1 covers 11 bases. CDR3 size: 16 residues. Germline CDR1 and CDR2: SGHTA and FQGNSA. The V gene end was trimmed by 3 bases and the J gene end by 3 bases; junction bases not matched to a gene: 4. The chain's CDR3 is CASSFTGTGGYNEQFF. In nucleotides, the CDR3 is TGTGCCAGCAGCTTCACCGGGACAGGGGGCTACAATGAGCAGTTCTTC.

The genes are TRBV10-3 and TRBJ2-7; 10 bases fit TRBD1. After removal of 10 bases from V and 7 bases from J, the junction contained 10 bases not matched to a gene. Germline CDR1 ENHRY, CDR2 SYGVKD. The CDR3 is made up of 13 amino acids. Here the CDR3 DNA reads TGTGCCACCCGGACAGGGGGAAGTGAAGAGCAGTACTTC. Its translation: CATRTGGSEEQYF.